These 27 T cell receptor beta chains share one sample of origin, sequenced in a study of blood T cells in healthy people across ages. Alongside a J-beta primer mix, a sample-barcoded 5' primer served in a second PCR lasting roughly 7 to 11 cycles. MiXCR was run by TCRdb on the 5' RACE reads, yielding one entry per CDR3 protein. The sample records around 800,000 distinct CDR3 sequences, less than 80% being singletons. The sample comprised blood. Every receptor here comes from a man aged 30 to 39 in good health.

This chain joins TRBV5-1 and TRBJ2-1; a possible D gene is TRBD1 (6 bases). The CDR3 is 14 residues long. The ends were cut back, 0 bases at V and 9 bases at J, with 13 bases in the middle. The germline gives CDR1 SGHRS, CDR2 YFSETQ. The CDR3 reads CASSLEGQLGEQFF. CDR3 DNA: TGCGCCAGCAGCTTGGAAGGACAGCTAGGTGAGCAGTTCTTC.

V usage is TRBV3-1 and J usage is TRBJ2-1; 8 nucleotides line up with TRBD2. V lost 0 bases and J lost 5; bases outside the gene matches: 6. This CDR3 contains 16 residues. Germline assignment: CDR1 LGHDT and CDR2 YNNKEL (reference sequence). CDR3 nucleotide sequence: TGTGCCAGCAGCCAAGATCTGGCGGGGGGTGACAATGAGCAGTTCTTC. Its translation is CASSQDLAGGDNEQFF.

V gene TRBV4-3 combines with J gene TRBJ2-3; D is uncertain. There are 15 residues in the CDR3. Trimming left V 4 bases short and J 2 bases short, with 13 bases between. Per the germline V gene, CDR1 is LGHNA and CDR2 is YSLEER. CDR3 sequence (DNA): TGCGCCAGCAGCCTACAAGATTCCCCCACAGATACGCAGTATTTT. Its translation is CASSLQDSPTDTQYF.

This clonotype is a singleton in its sample. The V and J genes are TRBV6-5 and TRBJ2-1, with 12 bases fitting TRBD2. V shed 5 bases, J shed 2 bases, and the junction held 4 bases outside the gene matches. The CDR3 spans 16 residues. Per the germline V gene, CDR1 is MNHEY and CDR2 is SVGAGI. As DNA, the CDR3 is TGTGCCAGCAGTACATCTAGCGGGGGGGCCTACAATGAGCAGTTCTTC. Its protein product is CASSTSSGGAYNEQFF.

The genes are TRBV6-5 and TRBJ2-5; a possible D gene is TRBD2 (5 bases). CDR1 is MNHEY and CDR2 is SVGAGI in the germline V gene. The CDR3 is made up of 14 amino acids. Trimming took 6 bases from V and 2 from J, leaving 13 bases between them. CDR3 sequence (DNA): TGTGCCAGCAGCCCGGACGGACTTCAAGAGACCCAGTACTTC. The encoded protein is CASSPDGLQETQYF.

The V and J genes are TRBV4-3 and TRBJ2-4; the match to TRBD2 covers 8 bases. Near its end, the DNA agrees better with TRBJ2-7, so the J call may be wrong. Germline V lookup: CDR1 LGHNA, CDR2 YSLEER. The CDR3 spans 15 residues. The CDR3 coding sequence is TGCGCCAGCAGCCAAAGACTAGCGATCCCCTACGAGCAGTACTTC. Translated, it gives CASSQRLAIPYEQYF.

CDR3 nucleotides: TGTGCCAGCAGCTTCCAAAGGGGGTTTTCCACAACTAATGAAAAACTGTTTTTT. It codes for CASSFQRGFSTTNEKLFF. This chain joins TRBV13 and TRBJ1-4, with D tentatively TRBD1 (6 bases). V lost 3 bases and J lost 0, with 17 bases in between. Looked up from germline, CDR1 is PRHDT and CDR2 is FYEKMQ (reference sequence). The CDR3 consists of 18 residues.

V and J are TRBV20-1 and TRBJ2-7; 13 bases line up with TRBD2. The CDR3 runs to 14 residues. V trimming: 3 bases; J trimming: 7 bases; junction bases outside the gene matches: 6. CDR1 DFQATT and CDR2 SNEGSKA come from the germline V gene (reference sequence). The CDR3 coding sequence is TGCAGTGCTAGTGGACTAGCGGGGGCTCTGGAGCAGTACTTC. Its translation is CSASGLAGALEQYF.

This chain links TRBV7-9 with TRBJ2-7, with D possibly being TRBD1 (5 bases). CDR3 length equals 14 residues. The V gene's germline CDR1 is SEHNR and CDR2 FQNEAQ (reference sequence). The V gene lost 0 bases and the J gene lost 2 bases, with 8 bases spanning the gap. The CDR3 protein is CASSLADTAYEQYF. In DNA, the CDR3 is TGTGCCAGCAGCTTAGCGGACACGGCCTACGAGCAGTACTTC.

A single count supports this clonotype. CDR3 loop: CASSNAGTGSYEQYF. CDR3 nucleotide sequence: TGTGCCAGCAGCAACGCGGGGACAGGATCCTACGAGCAGTACTTC. The chain recombines TRBV2 with TRBJ2-7; 8 nucleotides agree with TRBD1. V shed 6 bases, J shed 1 base, and the junction held 8 bases outside the gene matches. This CDR3 has 15 residues. From germline, CDR1 is SNHLY and CDR2 FYNNEI.

This rearrangement joins TRBV25-1 to TRBJ2-5; D is possibly TRBD1 (5 bases). The V end was cut by 4 bases, the J end by 5 bases, with 14 bases between. Germline V gene data show CDR1 as MGHDK and CDR2 as SYGVNS. The CDR3 consists of 14 residues. The chain's CDR3 is CASSVTDPWETQYF. The CDR3, as DNA: TGTGCCAGCAGTGTGACAGACCCATGGGAGACCCAGTACTTC.

The rearrangement uses TRBV9 and TRBJ1-1; 7 nucleotides line up with TRBD1. The germline gives CDR1 SGDLS, CDR2 YYNGEE. This CDR3 is 18 amino acids long. V lost 0 bases and J lost 3; bases outside the gene matches: 14. This CDR3 reads CASSVVGNRGGEDTEAFF. Here the CDR3 DNA reads TGTGCCAGCAGCGTAGTAGGGAACAGGGGAGGAGAGGACACTGAAGCTTTCTTT.

Concerning this clonotype: This may come from a read error, since a much larger clone is one base off. The J gene is TRBJ1-6, the V gene TRBV7-9, with unresolved D. The CDR3 extends over 12 amino acids. Germline loops: CDR1 SEHNR, CDR2 FQNEAQ (reference sequence). CDR3 residues: CSSSLERSPLHF. The CDR3, as DNA: TGTTCCAGCAGCTTAGAGCGTTCACCCCTCCACTTT.

The V call is TRBV7-2, the J call TRBJ2-5; D might be TRBD1 (5 bases). Germline V gene lookup returns CDR1 SGHTA and CDR2 FQGNSA. The CDR3 has 13 amino acids. With 5 bases removed from V and 0 bases from J, the gap between germline ends came to 7 bases. The CDR3 is CASSLQDQETQYF. The CDR3 bases are TGTGCCAGCAGCCTACAGGACCAAGAGACCCAGTACTTC.

V gene TRBV20-1 combines with J gene TRBJ1-2; TRBD1 matches 9 bases. J gave up 4 bases and V 6 bases, and 12 bases lay outside the gene matches. Per the germline V gene, CDR1 is DFQATT and CDR2 is SNEGSKA (reference sequence). The CDR3 is 15 amino acids. CDR3 region: CSASTGGSLSYGYTF. The CDR3 DNA is TGCAGTGCAAGTACAGGGGGCTCCCTTTCCTATGGCTACACCTTC.

This sequence joins TRBV4-3 and TRBJ2-2, with TRBD2 matching 12 bases. Per germline, CDR1 LGHNA and CDR2 YSLEER. The V segment lost 1 base and the J segment 6 bases; nucleotides outside the gene matches: 9. The CDR3 runs to 18 residues. The CDR3 coding sequence is TGCGCCAGCAGCCAAGCGAGACTAGCGGGGGCCCGGGCCGGGGAGCTGTTTTTT. It specifies CASSQARLAGARAGELFF.

This clonotype was picked up one time. This chain joins TRBV3-1 and TRBJ2-1, with 10 bases identical to TRBD2. Germline loops: CDR1 LGHDT, CDR2 YNNKEL (reference sequence). The CDR3 runs to 15 residues. V trimming: 5 bases; J trimming: 9 bases; junction bases outside the gene matches: 10. This chain's CDR3 is CASSGRAGGPSEQFF. CDR3 nucleotide sequence: TGTGCCAGCAGCGGTAGAGCGGGGGGGCCGAGTGAGCAGTTCTTC.

The chain links TRBV6-1 to TRBJ1-2; D call uncertain. This CDR3 is 13 amino acids long. Trimming took off 7 bases at V and 4 bases at J, with 13 bases between the two ends. The V gene's germline CDR1 is MNHNS and CDR2 SASEGT. The CDR3 DNA reads as TGTGCCAGCAAGAAGGGAGGATTCTATGGCTACACCTTC. This sequence encodes CASKKGGFYGYTF.

The rearrangement uses TRBV7-9 and TRBJ2-5; 8 bases agree with TRBD2. This CDR3 has 16 amino acids. Germline values: CDR1 SEHNR, CDR2 FQNEAQ (reference sequence). V trimming: 6 bases; J trimming: 3 bases; junction bases outside the gene matches: 12. The CDR3 is CASRETSDWLEETQYF. CDR3 nucleotides: TGTGCCAGCAGGGAGACTAGCGACTGGTTGGAAGAGACCCAGTACTTC.

This sequence joins TRBV29-1 and TRBJ1-4; 7 bases match TRBD1. Germline V gives CDR1 SQVTM, CDR2 ANQGSEA. This CDR3 has 13 amino acids. Trimming removed 8 bases from V and 6 bases from J; junction bases left unmatched: 9. CDR3 amino acids: CSIRQGEHEKLFF. Here the CDR3 DNA reads TGCAGCATTCGACAGGGAGAACATGAAAAACTGTTTTTT. Full variable domain (outside the CDR3, taken from reference TRBV29-1 and TRBJ1-4): SAVISQKPSRDICQRGTSLTIQCQVDSQVTMMFWYRQQPGQSLTLIATANQGSEATYESGFVIDKFPISRPNLTFSTLTVSNMSPEDSSIYLCSIRQGEHEKLFFGSGTQLSVL.

For this clonotype: A much larger clone lies a single base off, so this may be a read error. The chain carries TRBV6-2 or TRBV6-3 and TRBJ2-4; TRBD1 matches at 9 bases. J lost 5 bases, V lost 5 bases, and 13 bases had no gene match. CDR3 length: 17 amino acids. Per the germline V gene, CDR1 is MNHEY and CDR2 is SVGEGT. This chain's CDR3 is CASSRPPGTGRENIQYF. The CDR3 DNA reads TGTGCCAGCAGTCGGCCCCCCGGGACAGGGAGGGAAAACATTCAGTACTTC.

This chain links TRBV29-1 with TRBJ1-2; 7 bases fit TRBD1. Germline V gene sequence: CDR1 SQVTM, CDR2 ANQGSEA. The CDR3 has 15 residues. V lost 0 bases and J lost 5; bases outside the gene matches: 9. Written as DNA, the CDR3 is TGCAGCGTTGAAGACCGGACAGGAGGGAGATATGGCTACACCTTC. Translation: CSVEDRTGGRYGYTF.

CDR3 DNA sequence: TGCAGTGCGACCGGGACTAGCGGGAGCTTCAATGAGCAGTTCTTC. This encodes CSATGTSGSFNEQFF. The chain links TRBV20-1 to TRBJ2-1, with 14 positions matching TRBD2. Germline-derived CDR1 and CDR2 are DFQATT and SNEGSKA (reference sequence). This CDR3 comprises 15 residues. The V and J ends lost 6 bases and 6 bases, in that order; junction bases with no gene match: 7.

This clonotype was seen a few times. V is TRBV29-1 and J is TRBJ2-3; TRBD1 might be the D (7 bases). Between the trimmed V and J ends, which lost 2 bases and 3 bases, there was a span of 18 bases. The CDR3 spans 16 residues. Germline V gene data show CDR1 as SQVTM and CDR2 as ANQGSEA. The CDR3 here is CSVEQAEGAGTDTQYF. CDR3 nucleotides: TGCAGCGTTGAACAGGCCGAGGGGGCGGGAACAGATACGCAGTATTTT.

This chain joins TRBV20-1 and TRBJ1-2; possible D gene TRBD1, 5 bases. Germline V gene sequence: CDR1 DFQATT, CDR2 SNEGSKA (reference sequence). The V and J ends lost 4 bases and 0 bases respectively, with 18 bases between them. The CDR3 runs 16 residues. The CDR3 region is CSATGHLRGTNYGYTF. Written as DNA, the CDR3 is TGCAGTGCTACCGGACACCTCCGGGGGACTAACTATGGCTACACCTTC.

The V call is TRBV6-5, the J call TRBJ2-5; weak D call: TRBD1 (5 bases). There are 14 residues in the CDR3. The germline gives CDR1 MNHEY, CDR2 SVGAGI. Trimming shortened V by 2 bases and J by 7 bases, and 14 bases separated the two germline ends. The DNA of the CDR3 is TGTGCCAGCAGTTACGGGCTGCTTCAGGGGACCCAGTACTTC. Translation gives CASSYGLLQGTQYF.

The CDR3 loop is CASSFGGRSYNEQFF. CDR3 nucleotide sequence: TGTGCCAGCAGCTTCGGGGGGAGGTCCTACAATGAGCAGTTCTTC. This chain links TRBV5-5 with TRBJ2-1, with 7 bases identical to TRBD2. V lost 2 bases to trimming and J lost 1 base; unmatched junction nucleotides: 3. The CDR3 loop spans 15 amino acids. CDR1 and CDR2 (germline): SGHKS, YYEKEE (reference sequence).